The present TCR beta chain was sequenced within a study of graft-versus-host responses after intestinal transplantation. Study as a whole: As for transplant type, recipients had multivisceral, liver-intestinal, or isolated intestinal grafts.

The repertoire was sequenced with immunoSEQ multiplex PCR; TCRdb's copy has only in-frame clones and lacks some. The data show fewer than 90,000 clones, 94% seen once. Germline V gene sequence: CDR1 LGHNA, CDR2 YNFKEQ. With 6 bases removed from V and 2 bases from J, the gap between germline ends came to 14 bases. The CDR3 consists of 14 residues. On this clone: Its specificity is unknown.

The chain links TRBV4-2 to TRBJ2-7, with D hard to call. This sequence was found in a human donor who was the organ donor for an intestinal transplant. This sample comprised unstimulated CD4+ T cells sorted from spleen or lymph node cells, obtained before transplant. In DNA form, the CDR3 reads TGTGCCAGCAGGGAAGCCCTCCCCCCCTACGAGCAGTACTTC. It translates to CASREALPPYEQYF.